A selection of T cell receptor beta chains follows, all from one sample in a study of T cells in localized non-small cell lung cancer. The table came from immunoSEQ multiplex PCR; TCRdb's copy has only in-frame clones and leaves some out. The profile shows some 8,200 clones, around 56% of them singletons. This sample comprised lymph node tissue, obtained before any cancer treatment. The receptor source for this set is a male donor at least 60 years old with stage I squamous cell lung carcinoma. CDR3s include the opening cysteine and the closing phenylalanine or tryptophan. Fields, in order: CDR3 length, clone size, J gene, V gene, CDR3 protein. Only some rows state a clone size, as once, few, many or a class for expanded clones.

12 | few | TRBJ2-7 | TRBV9 | CASSVSDYEQYF
14 | - | TRBJ2-1 | TRBV7-5 | CASSLAGVYNEQFF
14 | - | TRBJ2-3 | TRBV9 | CASSVADSGGTQYF
13 | - | TRBJ1-2 | TRBV19 | CASREQGWDGYTF
17 | - | TRBJ2-3 | TRBV11-3 | CASSLLASGESTDTQYF
15 | - | TRBJ2-1 | TRBV5-1 | CASSLAGLAGGLAFF
14 | few | TRBJ2-2 | TRBV10-3 | CATRPGLNTGELFF
13 | - | TRBJ1-2 | TRBV10-2 | CASSETGQYGYTF
15 | - | TRBJ1-1 | TRBV19 | CASNTPGQGLSEAFF
15 | few | TRBJ2-7 | TRBV11-3 | CASSSKAGYSYEQYF
14 | - | TRBJ2-1 | TRBV14 | CASSQASRGNEQFF
14 | - | TRBJ1-5 | TRBV28 | CASTLGGSNQPQHF
14 | few | TRBJ2-3 | TRBV9 | CASSVGPTLDTQYF
14 | few | TRBJ2-7 | TRBV10-3 | CAISEVLGNGEQYF
12 | - | TRBJ1-1 | TRBV19 | CASSIERTEAFF
16 | - | TRBJ2-3 | TRBV11-3 | CASSHNKRSITDTQYF
15 | - | TRBJ2-1 | TRBV28 | CASSLSGTVYNEQFF
14 | few | TRBJ2-7 | TRBV14 | CTSSDGISYYEQYF
15 | - | TRBJ2-1 | TRBV4-1 | CASSVRQGEYNEQFF
12 | few | TRBJ2-1 | TRBV18 | CASSPSTGGQFF
15 | few | TRBJ1-4 | TRBV1 | CASSQSPGQNEKLFF
15 | - | TRBJ2-7 | TRBV11-3 | CASSLGSRTPYEQYF
15 | few | TRBJ2-7 | TRBV11-3 | CASSVGGAGPYEQYF
13 | few | TRBJ1-2 | TRBV27 | CASSFKGGYGYTF
14 | - | TRBJ1-2 | TRBV28 | CASTSGLRNYGYTF
16 | few | TRBJ1-1 | TRBV9 | CASSEPGEEQNTEAFF
14 | - | TRBJ1-1 | TRBV14 | CASSQVGWVTEAFF
12 | - | TRBJ1-2 | TRBV9 | CASSVGQHGYTF
16 | - | TRBJ2-6 | TRBV19 | CASSIGRYSGANVLTF
15 | few | TRBJ2-1 | TRBV30 | CAWSVRAGGPNEQFF
15 | few | TRBJ2-7 | TRBV11-3 | CASSLEAGGPGEQYF
12 | - | TRBJ2-7 | TRBV9 | CASRDRLYEQYF
13 | few | TRBJ1-1 | TRBV6-8 | CASSYKENTEAFF
12 | few | TRBJ2-7 | TRBV12-5 | CASTPELGGREF
12 | - | TRBJ2-1 | TRBV6-7 | CASSEVFNEQFF
13 | few | TRBJ1-5 | TRBV9 | CASSELSNQPQHF
14 | few | TRBJ1-1 | TRBV6-8 | CASSYGGSGAEAFF
15 | - | TRBJ2-1 | TRBV14 | CASSRRRGPYNEQFF
15 | - | TRBJ2-7 | TRBV19 | CASSLSIAGGREQYF
16 | - | TRBJ2-2 | TRBV28 | CASSLSLAGRGGELFF
12 | - | TRBJ1-1 | TRBV25-1 | CASSETDREAFF
16 | - | TRBJ1-3 | TRBV5-1 | CASSLGAGGSGNTIYF
14 | - | TRBJ1-4 | TRBV2 | CASSPTGRNEKLFF
13 | - | TRBJ2-7 | TRBV14 | CASSRSVGGEQYF
14 | - | TRBJ2-7 | TRBV10-2 | CASGSDRERDEQYF
13 | - | TRBJ1-4 | TRBV28 | CASMRRSDEKLFF
14 | - | TRBJ2-1 | TRBV11-3 | CASSPSLAGDEQFF
14 | - | TRBJ2-1 | TRBV27 | CASSGAPLGNEQFF
17 | few | TRBJ2-1 | TRBV19 | CASSSPRLAGVVNEQFF
14 | - | TRBJ2-7 | TRBV6-8 | CASSRLAGIYEQYF
12 | few | TRBJ1-1 | TRBV9 | CASNYGAFEAFF
16 | - | TRBJ2-7 | TRBV18 | CASSPRNSGIHYEQYF
12 | - | TRBJ2-7 | TRBV29-1 | CSVRVGSYEQYF
15 | - | TRBJ1-1 | TRBV4-1 | CASSQDIRGLTEAFF
13 | - | TRBJ2-7 | TRBV18 | CASSPEAAYEQYF